This TCR beta chain derives from a study of blood T cell repertoires in COVID-19. Study overall: Acute-phase and convalescent COVID-19 samples originated in the United States, Italy and Spain. PBMCs, B-cell-depleted T cells, or T cells were the source of the cDNA or gDNA that made up the material.

Authors' methods: Amplification of reference gene primers was used by the study to estimate nucleated cell counts. Libraries were prepared by immunoSEQ multiplex PCR; TCRdb keeps only in-frame clonotypes and omits some of them. That table gives V, J and clone size, and the DNA gave D and trimming. The data show 150,000 to 200,000 clones, about 88% seen once. V lost 3 bases and J lost 5, with 19 bases in between. Germline CDR1 is SQVTM and CDR2 is ANQGSEA. CDR3 size: 15 residues. V gene TRBV29-1 combines with J gene TRBJ1-2; D ambiguous. The sample consisted of peripheral blood. The sequence was collected from a man in his forties with active or convalescent COVID-19. CDR3 region: CSVDRTGPRQYGYTF. The CDR3 DNA sequence: TGCAGCGTTGACCGGACTGGGCCCCGACAATATGGCTACACCTTC.